This passage covers 30 T cell receptor beta chains from one sample sequenced in a study of technical replicates of blood from a few donors. Here immunoSEQ multiplex PCR was the method, and the copy in TCRdb shows in-frame clones only, minus some. The data contain 13,000 to 15,000 clones, 75% to 90% of them singletons. Sequencing was done on a sample of PBMCs. The receptor source for this set is a human donor in good health.

This clone was detected only a few times. This chain links TRBV19 with TRBJ1-5, with TRBD1 matching 8 bases. This CDR3 is built from 14 residues. Germline V lookup: CDR1 LNHDA, CDR2 SQIVND (reference sequence). The V gene end was trimmed by 7 bases and the J gene end by 5 bases; junction bases not matched to a gene: 7. The CDR3 DNA follows: TGTGCCAGTAATAATGTGGGACAGGATCAGCCCCAGCATTTT. It encodes CASNNVGQDQPQHF.

This clone turned up a few times. This sequence joins TRBV5-1 and TRBJ1-1; D uncertain. CDR3 size: 14 residues. The V end was cut by 3 bases, the J end by 1 base, with 10 bases between. Germline CDR1 SGHRS, CDR2 YFSETQ. The CDR3, as DNA: TGCGCCAGCAGCTCCCAAGCGGGGAACACTGAAGCTTTCTTT. This translates into CASSSQAGNTEAFF. The full variable domain, completed using reference TRBV5-1 and TRBJ1-1, is KAGVTQTPRYLIKTRGQQVTLSCSPISGHRSVSWYQQTPGQGLQFLFEYFSETQRNKGNFPGRFSGRQFSNSRSEMNVSTLELGDSALYLCASSSQAGNTEAFFGQGTRLTVV.

The DNA for the CDR3 is TGTGCCAGCAGACCGGGACACAAAGAGACCCAGTACTTC. This sequence encodes CASRPGHKETQYF. The V and J genes are TRBV21-1 and TRBJ2-5; the table's D gene call, TRBD1, was not cross checked with the DNA. TRBV21-1 counts as a pseudogene. The CDR3 is 13 amino acids.

CDR3 loop: CASSSSGQGAYGYTF. CDR3 nucleotide sequence: TGTGCCAGCAGTTCCTCGGGACAGGGCGCCTATGGCTACACCTTC. The chain carries TRBV28 and TRBJ1-2; 9 bases agree with TRBD1. The CDR3 sequence is 15 residues long. Germline-derived CDR1 and CDR2 are MDHEN and SYDVKM. J gave up 4 bases and V 4 bases, and 7 bases lay outside the gene matches.

The V gene is TRBV9, the J gene TRBJ2-1, with 12 bases fitting TRBD2. CDR1 and CDR2 (germline): SGDLS, YYNGEE. The length of the CDR3 is 16 residues. J was trimmed by 9 bases and V by 0 bases; bases with no gene match: 7. The CDR3 DNA follows: TGTGCCAGCAGCGTAGTGTCTAGCGGGAGGGGGGTTGAGCAGTTCTTC. Translating it yields CASSVVSSGRGVEQFF.

V usage is TRBV5-1 and J usage is TRBJ1-4; D possibly corresponds to TRBD1 (6 bases). This CDR3 is built from 13 residues. V shed 5 bases and J shed 7 bases, with 12 bases lying between them. The germline CDR1 and CDR2 sequences are SGHRS and YFSETQ. This CDR3 is CASSSTGFEKLFF. CDR3 bases: TGCGCCAGCAGTTCTACAGGGTTTGAAAAACTGTTTTTT.

The table lists this clone with a few counts. This chain connects TRBV10-3 to TRBJ1-1; 8 bases agree with TRBD1. The V gene end was trimmed by 6 bases and the J gene end by 1 base; junction bases not matched to a gene: 7. Germline CDR1 is ENHRY and CDR2 is SYGVKD. The CDR3 runs 15 residues. The CDR3 reads CAIRTPGQENTEAFF. DNA for the CDR3: TGTGCCATCAGAACTCCGGGACAGGAGAACACTGAAGCTTTCTTT.

The V gene is TRBV6-6, the J gene TRBJ2-1; possible D gene TRBD2, 5 bases. The CDR3 extends over 15 amino acids. With 2 bases removed from V and 0 bases from J, the gap between germline ends came to 8 bases. From germline, CDR1 is MNHNY and CDR2 SVGAGI (reference sequence). CDR3 in DNA: TGTGCCAGCAGTTACGAGGCGGGCTCCTACAATGAGCAGTTCTTC. Translating it yields CASSYEAGSYNEQFF.

The rearrangement links TRBV7-8 to TRBJ2-7; weak D call: TRBD2 (6 bases). In germline, CDR1 is SGHVS, CDR2 FQNEAQ. The CDR3 totals 15 residues. Trimming shortened V by 5 bases and J by 2 bases, and 16 bases separated the two germline ends. CDR3 protein: CASSLRQGEAYEQYF. CDR3 DNA sequence: TGTGCCAGCAGCCTTCGCCAAGGGGAGGCCTACGAGCAGTACTTC.

V gene TRBV4-1 combines with J gene TRBJ2-2; 8 bases line up with TRBD2. This CDR3 has 19 amino acids. From germline, CDR1 is MGHRA and CDR2 YSYEKL. V lost 3 bases and J lost 3; bases outside the gene matches: 15. The chain's CDR3 is CASSHPGLGKREYTGELFF. Here the CDR3 DNA reads TGCGCCAGCAGCCACCCGGGGTTAGGAAAGCGGGAGTACACCGGGGAGCTGTTTTTT.

This clone is medium-sized within its sample. The rearrangement uses TRBV25-1 and TRBJ1-1; D uncertain. This CDR3 is built from 12 residues. V lost 6 bases, J lost 1 base, and 6 bases lay in between. The V gene's germline CDR1 is MGHDK and CDR2 SYGVNS. DNA for the CDR3: TGTGCCAGCAGAGGAGGGAACACTGAAGCTTTCTTT. It translates to CASRGGNTEAFF.

The J gene is TRBJ2-5, the V gene TRBV7-6; TRBD2 matches at 10 bases. The V gene's germline CDR1 is SGHVS and CDR2 FNYEAQ. The ends lost 5 bases at V and 2 bases at J; junction bases unmatched: 23. This CDR3 spans 21 amino acids. In DNA, the CDR3 is TGTGCCAGCAGCCGACGCCCCGGGGGCTCGGGGCTAGCGGGAGCGCAAGAGACCCAGTACTTC. Amino acid sequence: CASSRRPGGSGLAGAQETQYF.

This clone was detected a few times. This chain joins TRBV7-9 and TRBJ2-2, with 8 bases identical to TRBD2. The CDR3 extends over 15 amino acids. J gave up 5 bases and V 5 bases, and 7 bases lay outside the gene matches. Germline CDR1 SEHNR, CDR2 FQNEAQ (reference sequence). CDR3 sequence reads: CASSPTSGDTGELFF. The CDR3 nucleotides are TGTGCCAGCAGCCCTACTAGCGGAGATACCGGGGAGCTGTTTTTT.

This clone was seen just once. The rearrangement joins TRBV6-6 to TRBJ2-7; tentative D call: TRBD1 (6 bases). V lost 2 bases, J lost 2 bases, and 10 bases lay in between. Per the germline V gene, CDR1 is MNHNY and CDR2 is SVGAGI (reference sequence). CDR3 length: 14 residues. In nucleotides, the CDR3 is TGTGCCAGCAGTTACGTACAGGGTGCCTACGAGCAGTACTTC. It is translated as CASSYVQGAYEQYF.

CDR3 coding DNA: TGTGCCAGCAGCCAAGGGACAGGGGGACTCCACGAGCAGTACTTC. This codes for CASSQGTGGLHEQYF. The V and J genes are TRBV5-8 and TRBJ2-7, with TRBD1 identical over 11 bases. V trimming: 4 bases; J trimming: 5 bases; junction bases outside the gene matches: 8. The germline gives CDR1 SGHTS, CDR2 YDEGEE. CDR3 size: 15 residues.

This chain connects TRBV5-1 to TRBJ2-1, with D possibly being TRBD1 (8 bases). CDR1 SGHRS and CDR2 YFSETQ come from the germline V gene. Trimming took off 0 bases at V and 5 bases at J, with 18 bases between the two ends. CDR3 length: 17 amino acids. The CDR3 loop reads CASSLAPTGGGHNEQFF. In nucleotides, the CDR3 is TGCGCCAGCAGCTTGGCGCCTACAGGGGGGGGTCACAATGAGCAGTTCTTC.

The V call is TRBV7-9, the J call TRBJ2-7, with D hard to call. V lost 4 bases and J lost 2, with 12 bases in between. Per the germline V gene, CDR1 is SEHNR and CDR2 is FQNEAQ (reference sequence). The CDR3 runs 14 residues. Here the CDR3 DNA reads TGTGCCAGCAGCTCCCGACTTGTTCCCTACGAGCAGTACTTC. Translated: CASSSRLVPYEQYF.

This clone was found a few times. The chain links TRBV18 to TRBJ2-7; D possibly corresponds to TRBD2 (5 bases). Trimming removed 5 bases from V and 0 bases from J, with 11 bases in between. The CDR3 covers 14 residues. CDR1 and CDR2 (germline): KGHSH, LQKENI. CDR3 nucleotides: TGTGCCAGCTCATCCACTAGGGACTCCTACGAGCAGTACTTC. This sequence encodes CASSSTRDSYEQYF.

CDR3 in amino acids: CASSLVWANSYNEQFF. For the CDR3, the DNA is TGCGCCAGCAGCTTGGTATGGGCAAACTCCTACAATGAGCAGTTCTTC. V and J are TRBV5-1 and TRBJ2-1; D remains ambiguous. The V gene lost 0 bases and the J gene lost 0 bases, with 10 bases spanning the gap. This CDR3 comprises 16 residues. CDR1 and CDR2 from the germline V gene are SGHRS and YFSETQ.

The V call is TRBV5-1, the J call TRBJ1-1; the D gene is possibly TRBD1 (6 bases). Germline CDR1 reads SGHRS; CDR2 reads YFSETQ. Trimming shortened V by 4 bases and J by 0 bases, and 19 bases separated the two germline ends. This CDR3 has 17 residues. In DNA, the CDR3 is TGCGCCAGCAGCGTAACCGGGACAACTGTAATGAACACTGAAGCTTTCTTT. It codes for CASSVTGTTVMNTEAFF.

V is TRBV7-9 and J is TRBJ2-1, with 13 bases fitting TRBD2. The CDR3 spans 15 residues. J lost 9 bases, V lost 4 bases, and 6 bases had no gene match. Per the germline V gene, CDR1 is SEHNR and CDR2 is FQNEAQ (reference sequence). The CDR3 nucleotides are TGTGCCAGCAGCTCGCCGGGACTAGCGGGAACTGAGCAGTTCTTC. This codes for CASSSPGLAGTEQFF.

The rearrangement uses TRBV29-1 and TRBJ1-3; tentative D call: TRBD1 (5 bases). Trimming shortened V by 3 bases and J by 1 base, and 10 bases separated the two germline ends. Germline CDR1 and CDR2: SQVTM and ANQGSEA. This CDR3 is built from 14 residues. For the CDR3, the DNA is TGCAGCGTTGACTCACAGGTTTCTGGAAACACCATATATTTT. It specifies CSVDSQVSGNTIYF.

The chain links TRBV30 to TRBJ2-5, with 10 bases aligning to TRBD1. The germline V gene has CDR1 GTSNPN and CDR2 SVGIG (reference sequence). The CDR3 length is 15 residues. V was pared by 0 bases and J by 11 bases, with 12 bases of the junction left unmatched. Written as DNA, the CDR3 is TGTGCCTGGAGTGTAGCCGGGACAGGGGTGAGAGAGCAGTACTTC. The encoded protein is CAWSVAGTGVREQYF. Full variable domain (rest looked up from reference TRBV30 and TRBJ2-5): SQTIHQWPATLVQPVGSPLSLECTVEGTSNPNLYWYRQAAGRGLQLLFYSVGIGQISSEVPQNLSASRPQDRQFILSSKKLLLSDSGFYLCAWSVAGTGVREQYFGPGTRLLVL.

The CDR3 DNA reads TGTGCCAGCAGCCTTGGACTAGCGGGAGCGGGACAAACCTACGAGCAGTACTTC. Its protein product is CASSLGLAGAGQTYEQYF. The chain couples TRBV11-2 to TRBJ2-7; TRBD2 matches at 13 bases. There are 18 residues in the CDR3. Germline V gene sequence: CDR1 SGHAT, CDR2 FQNNGV. Trimming took 5 bases from V and 2 from J; bases not matched to a gene: 12.

This chain connects TRBV29-1 to TRBJ2-1; 10 bases are a match to TRBD1. The CDR3 has 14 residues. The V and J ends lost 7 bases and 8 bases, in that order; junction bases with no gene match: 11. Germline values: CDR1 SQVTM, CDR2 ANQGSEA. As DNA, the CDR3 is TGCAGCGCCCCTCCGGGACAGGGGCCCTATGAGCAGTTCTTC. Its translation is CSAPPGQGPYEQFF.

The rearrangement joins TRBV2 to TRBJ2-1, with TRBD1 as a possible D gene (5 bases). The length of the CDR3 is 16 residues. Per the germline V gene, CDR1 is SNHLY and CDR2 is FYNNEI. Trimming left V 0 bases short and J 4 bases short, with 13 bases between. The CDR3, as DNA: TGTGCCAGCAGTGAAGCGCTTGGGGCGGCGTACAATGAGCAGTTCTTC. This translates into CASSEALGAAYNEQFF.

This clone occurred once. The chain combines TRBV7-3 with TRBJ2-1; 10 bases fit TRBD2. The germline gives CDR1 SGHTA, CDR2 FQGTGA. The CDR3 length is 15 residues. Trimming at V came to 2 bases and at J to 9 bases, leaving 7 bases not matched to a gene. CDR3: CASSLRLAGVVEQFF. CDR3 nucleotide sequence: TGTGCCAGCAGCTTACGGCTAGCGGGAGTGGTTGAGCAGTTCTTC. Looking up the rest from reference TRBV7-3 and TRBJ2-1 gives the full variable domain: GAGVSQTPSNKVTEKGKYVELRCDPISGHTALYWYRQSLGQGPEFLIYFQGTGAADDSGLPNDRFFAVRPEGSVSTLKIQRTERGDSAVYLCASSLRLAGVVEQFFGPGTRLTVL.

The genes are TRBV7-8 and TRBJ2-7, with a possible D match to TRBD2 (5 bases). Trimming shortened V by 5 bases and J by 4 bases, and 21 bases separated the two germline ends. Germline CDR1 is SGHVS and CDR2 is FQNEAQ. The CDR3 covers 16 residues. The CDR3 DNA follows: TGTGCCAGCAGCAGAGGCGCCCTCCCCGGGATTTACGAGCAGTACTTC. It codes for CASSRGALPGIYEQYF.

The chain links TRBV11-3 to TRBJ2-5, with 13 nucleotides matching TRBD2. The CDR3 is made up of 18 amino acids. The ends lost 5 bases at V and 5 bases at J; junction bases unmatched: 14. Germline V lookup: CDR1 SGHNT, CDR2 YENEEA. CDR3 nucleotides: TGTGCCAGCAGCCGAACCCTCGGACTAGCGGGAGTAGCCGAGACCCAGTACTTC. Its translation is CASSRTLGLAGVAETQYF.

The V call is TRBV7-6, the J call TRBJ2-1, with TRBD1 matching 9 bases. J was trimmed by 5 bases and V by 4 bases; bases with no gene match: 6. CDR3 size: 15 residues. Germline V gene sequence: CDR1 SGHVS, CDR2 FNYEAQ. The CDR3 sequence is CASSWGTGRDNEQFF. The CDR3 DNA reads as TGTGCCAGCAGCTGGGGGACAGGGCGCGACAATGAGCAGTTCTTC.